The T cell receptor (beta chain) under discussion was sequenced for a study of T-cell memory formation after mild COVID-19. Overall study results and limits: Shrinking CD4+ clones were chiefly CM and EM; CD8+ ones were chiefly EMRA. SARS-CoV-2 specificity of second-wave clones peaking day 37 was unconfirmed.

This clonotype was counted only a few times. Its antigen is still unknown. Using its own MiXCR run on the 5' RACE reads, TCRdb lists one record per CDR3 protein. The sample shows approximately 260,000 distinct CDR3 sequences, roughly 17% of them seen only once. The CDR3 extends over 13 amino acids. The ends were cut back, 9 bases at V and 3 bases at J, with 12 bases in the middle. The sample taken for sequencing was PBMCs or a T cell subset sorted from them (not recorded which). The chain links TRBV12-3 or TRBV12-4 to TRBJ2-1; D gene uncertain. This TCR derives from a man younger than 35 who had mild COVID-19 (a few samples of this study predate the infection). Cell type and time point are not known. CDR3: CASGYSDYNEQFF. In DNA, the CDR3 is TGTGCCAGTGGGTACTCGGACTACAATGAGCAGTTCTTC.